One sample yielded the 23 T cell receptor beta chains listed below, sequenced in a study of regulatory T cells in long-lasting Graves disease. Time point given: newly diagnosed GD, antithyroid drugs for less than 3 months. RNA extracted from PBMCs served as the sequencing template. Combining iRepertoire HTBI primers with Arm-PCR of CDR3 regions, the authors built TCR beta libraries. TCRdb processed the multiplex PCR reads anew with MiXCR; each CDR3 protein has one entry. The sample shows under 400,000 distinct CDR3 sequences, over 15% of them seen only once. The sample also formed part of further work on T cells in Graves' hyperthyroidism and ophthalmopathy.

This sample comprised peripheral blood mononuclear cells (PBMCs), obtained at new diagnosis, from a patient treated with antithyroid drugs. These receptors all stem from a man in his forties or fifties with Graves disease.

This clonotype was picked up a small number of times. V is TRBV9 and J is TRBJ1-5; D is ambiguous. The CDR3 totals 15 residues. Germline CDR1 and CDR2: SGDLS and YYNGEE. The V and J ends lost 3 bases and 1 base respectively, with 11 bases between them. For the CDR3, the DNA is TGTGCCAGCAGCGAGGGCTTTGGCAGCAATCAGCCCCAGCATTTT. This translates into CASSEGFGSNQPQHF.

This clonotype was picked up a small number of times. The chain's CDR3 is CASRGTGQNIQYF. Written as DNA, the CDR3 is TGCGCCAGCAGAGGGACAGGGCAAAACATTCAGTACTTC. The chain is built from TRBV4-1 and TRBJ2-4; 9 bases line up with TRBD1. The CDR3 length is 13 residues. The V gene's germline CDR1 is MGHRA and CDR2 YSYEKL. Trimming removed 6 bases from V and 5 bases from J; junction bases left unmatched: 2.

This clonotype has at least ten counts. The gene calls are TRBV20-1 and TRBJ1-2; D is possibly TRBD1 (5 bases). V was shortened by 2 bases and J by 7 bases, with 11 bases between the two germline ends. CDR3 size: 12 residues. CDR1 and CDR2 from the germline V gene are DFQATT and SNEGSKA (reference sequence). The CDR3 bases are TGCAGTGCTAGACAGGGAGGGTCTGGCTACACCTTC. It is translated as CSARQGGSGYTF.

This clonotype was recorded many times. V is TRBV28 and J is TRBJ2-7; D might be TRBD1 (5 bases). V was pared by 4 bases and J by 3 bases, with 10 bases between. The CDR3 runs 13 residues. The germline CDR1 and CDR2 sequences are MDHEN and SYDVKM. The CDR3 DNA reads as TGTGCCAGCAGTTACGCAGGGTACTACGAGCAGTACTTC. Translation gives CASSYAGYYEQYF. The full variable domain, in which reference TRBV28 and TRBJ2-7 provide the parts outside the CDR3, is DVKVTQSSRYLVKRTGEKVFLECVQDMDHENMFWYRQDPGLGLRLIYFSYDVKMKEKGDIPEGYSVSREKKERFSLILESASTNQTSMYLCASSYAGYYEQYFGPGTRLTVT.

The sample holds many counts of this clonotype. This chain joins TRBV6-2 or TRBV6-3 and TRBJ2-6, with D tentatively TRBD1 (5 bases). Deletions cut 9 bases from V and 0 bases from J, with 9 bases between. The CDR3 length is 14 residues. The germline CDR1 and CDR2 sequences are MNHEY and SVGEGT. The DNA of the CDR3 is TGTGCCAGTATGACAGCCTCTGGGGCCAACGTCCTGACTTTC. Translated, it gives CASMTASGANVLTF.

The V and J genes are TRBV20-1 and TRBJ1-6; 11 bases align to TRBD1. The length of the CDR3 is 17 residues. Germline loops: CDR1 DFQATT, CDR2 SNEGSKA (reference sequence). The J segment lost 9 bases and the V segment lost 1 base, leaving 11 bases of the junction unmatched. CDR3 sequence (DNA): TGCAGTGCTAGAGTTGCTACGGGACAGGGGGGGGGTTCACCCCTCCACTTT. Its translation is CSARVATGQGGGSPLHF.

This chain connects TRBV9 to TRBJ1-6; 8 positions agree with TRBD1. With V trimmed by 8 bases and J by 11 bases, 12 bases remained unmatched. The germline gives CDR1 SGDLS, CDR2 YYNGEE. CDR3 length equals 14 residues. CDR3 nucleotide sequence: TGTGCCAGAAAATCTCGACAGGGGAATCCACCCCTCCACTTT. The encoded protein is CARKSRQGNPPLHF. Drawing the rest from reference TRBV9 and TRBJ1-6, the complete variable domain is DSGVTQTPKHLITATGQRVTLRCSPRSGDLSVYWYQQSLDQGLQFLIQYYNGEERAKGNILERFSAQQFPDLHSELNLSSLELGDSALYFCARKSRQGNPPLHFGNGTRLTVT.

There are a few counts of this clonotype. DNA of the CDR3: TGCGCCAGCAGCTTGGCTGGGGGCGCGGGTAATGAAAAACTGTTTTTT. It translates to CASSLAGGAGNEKLFF. This chain uses TRBV5-1 with TRBJ1-4; D might be TRBD1 (6 bases). With 0 bases removed from V and 4 bases from J, the gap between germline ends came to 13 bases. Germline-derived CDR1 and CDR2 are SGHRS and YFSETQ. This CDR3 has 16 amino acids.

This clonotype was recorded at least ten times. This chain's CDR3 is CASSPGGPGFQPQHF. The CDR3 DNA reads as TGTGCCAGCTCACCAGGGGGACCAGGGTTTCAGCCCCAGCATTTT. V gene TRBV18 combines with J gene TRBJ1-5; D possibly corresponds to TRBD1 (5 bases). Trimming cost V 2 bases and J 6 bases, with 14 bases left between them. CDR3 size: 15 residues. The germline CDR1 and CDR2 sequences are KGHSH and LQKENI. Filled out from reference TRBV18 and TRBJ1-5, the complete variable domain reads NAGVMQNPRHLVRRRGQEARLRCSPMKGHSHVYWYRQLPEEGLKFMVYLQKENIIDESGMPKERFSAEFPKEGPSILRIQQVVRGDSAAYFCASSPGGPGFQPQHFGDGTRLSIL.

This clonotype was counted ten times or more. The chain uses TRBV30 and TRBJ2-3; unclear D gene. The germline gives CDR1 GTSNPN, CDR2 SVGIG (reference sequence). The CDR3 runs 13 residues. V lost 4 bases and J 4 bases, leaving 12 bases between the germline ends. The CDR3 sequence: CAWNRAISDTQYF. The CDR3 coding sequence is TGTGCCTGGAACCGGGCCATTTCAGATACGCAGTATTTT.

This clonotype was observed a handful of times. The chain couples TRBV10-3 to TRBJ2-4; D could derive from TRBD1 or TRBD2 (5 bases each). Germline assignment: CDR1 ENHRY and CDR2 SYGVKD. V was pared by 3 bases and J by 2 bases, with 17 bases between. The CDR3 is 17 amino acids. The CDR3 sequence is CAISDRGASIPKNIQYF. Written as DNA, the CDR3 is TGTGCCATCAGTGATCGGGGCGCAAGCATCCCCAAAAACATTCAGTACTTC.

The chain combines TRBV2 with TRBJ2-3; possible D gene TRBD2, 7 bases. The CDR3 sequence is 16 residues long. Trimming took 10 bases from V and 6 from J, leaving 26 bases between them. Per germline, CDR1 SNHLY and CDR2 FYNNEI. The CDR3: CATEVGGGRVWDTQYF. CDR3 nucleotide sequence: TGTGCCACCGAAGTTGGCGGGGGCCGGGTTTGGGATACGCAGTATTTT.

This clonotype was detected ten times or more. The chain combines TRBV2 with TRBJ2-6; D may correspond to TRBD1 or TRBD2 (5 bases each). Per the germline V gene, CDR1 is SNHLY and CDR2 is FYNNEI. V dropped 1 base and J dropped 0 bases, with 10 bases sitting between them. The CDR3 spans 17 residues. CDR3 sequence (DNA): TGTGCCAGCAGTGAAGGGACGAGGGGCTCTGGGGCCAACGTCCTGACTTTC. It is translated as CASSEGTRGSGANVLTF.

Concerning this clonotype: A far larger clone lies a single base away; this is likely a read error. In this CDR3 the conserved last residue, phenylalanine or tryptophan, is missing, so a read error is likely. CDR3 nucleotides: TGTGCCAGCAGTTTAAAGGGGGACAGGGAGGGGGACAATGAGCAGTTCTCC. As protein: CASSLKGDREGDNEQFS. The chain combines TRBV12-3 or TRBV12-4 with TRBJ2-5; the match to TRBD1 covers 9 bases. With the DNA end fitting TRBJ2-1 better, the J assignment may be wrong. The CDR3 totals 17 residues.

The chain combines TRBV7-9 with TRBJ2-3; D uncertain. The J call may be incorrect, as the DNA end agrees better with TRBJ2-5. The CDR3 is 13 residues long. Germline V CDR1 and CDR2: SEHNR, FQNEAQ (reference sequence). CDR3 DNA sequence: TGTGCCAGCAGTTCCGGGTCGTGGGAGACCCAGTACTTC. Encoded protein: CASSSGSWETQYF.

For the CDR3, the DNA is TGCGCCAGCAGCGCCGGGACAGGACAAGAGACCCAGTACTTC. Protein: CASSAGTGQETQYF. This chain connects TRBV5-1 to TRBJ2-5; 8 bases align to TRBD1. Germline CDR1 reads SGHRS; CDR2 reads YFSETQ. Unmatched junction bases numbered 4, after V lost 4 bases and J lost 2 bases. The length of the CDR3 is 14 residues.

At least ten counts were recorded for this clonotype. The chain combines TRBV29-1 with TRBJ2-3, with TRBD1 identical over 10 bases. The CDR3 spans 14 residues. Germline values: CDR1 SQVTM, CDR2 ANQGSEA. The V gene end was trimmed by 4 bases and the J gene end by 3 bases; junction bases not matched to a gene: 4. Here the CDR3 DNA reads TGCAGCGTTGGGGGACAGGGGTTAACAGATACGCAGTATTTT. Residues: CSVGGQGLTDTQYF.

Concerning this clonotype itself: A clone one base away is much larger, so this may be a read error. This sequence joins TRBV11-1 and TRBJ2-1; D gene ambiguous. V dropped 5 bases and J dropped 5 bases, with 4 bases sitting between them. This CDR3 has 11 residues. CDR1 is SGHAT and CDR2 is FQDESV in the germline V gene (reference sequence). CDR3 in amino acids: CASSLHNEQFF. The CDR3 bases are TGTGCCAGCAGCCTACACAATGAGCAGTTCTTC.

In its sample, this clonotype was seen many times. The chain carries TRBV28 and TRBJ2-5; D not certain. In germline, CDR1 is MDHEN, CDR2 SYDVKM. The CDR3 sequence is 12 residues long. Trimming cost V 6 bases and J 4 bases, with 9 bases left between them. DNA for the CDR3: TGTGCCAGCAGCCCTCCCCGAGAGACCCAGTACTTC. Translation: CASSPPRETQYF.

This clonotype was seen at least ten times. This chain connects TRBV2 to TRBJ1-6; D perhaps matches TRBD1 (6 bases). The CDR3 has 14 residues. The V gene's germline CDR1 is SNHLY and CDR2 FYNNEI. The germline V and J ends were trimmed by 4 bases and 8 bases, with 12 bases remaining between them. The CDR3 nucleotides read TGTGCCAGCAGTGGCCGGGACACCTATTCACCCCTCCACTTT. Translation gives CASSGRDTYSPLHF.

This clonotype appeared a few times. The V call is TRBV5-1, the J call TRBJ2-6; 9 bases line up with TRBD1. This CDR3 spans 17 amino acids. The germline V gene has CDR1 SGHRS and CDR2 YFSETQ. The J segment lost 0 bases and the V segment lost 4 bases, leaving 5 bases of the junction unmatched. The CDR3 bases are TGCGCCAGCAGCCGGACAGGGGCCGTCTCTGGGGCCAACGTCCTGACTTTC. Its protein product is CASSRTGAVSGANVLTF.

This clonotype was seen at least ten times. The gene calls are TRBV30 and TRBJ1-1; TRBD1 agrees at 7 bases. CDR1 and CDR2 (germline): GTSNPN, SVGIG (reference sequence). The CDR3 is made up of 11 amino acids. The V segment lost 5 bases and the J segment 6 bases; nucleotides outside the gene matches: 3. The CDR3 DNA follows: TGTGCCTGGGACAGGGTGGCTGAAGCTTTCTTT. Encoded protein: CAWDRVAEAFF.

This clonotype was seen many times. This chain links TRBV9 with TRBJ1-1; weak D call: TRBD1 (6 bases). From germline, CDR1 is SGDLS and CDR2 YYNGEE. V lost 2 bases and J lost 5, with 10 bases in between. The CDR3 covers 13 residues. The CDR3 reads CASSVEGGTEAFF. The CDR3 coding sequence is TGTGCCAGCAGCGTGGAGGGGGGGACTGAAGCTTTCTTT.